A selection of T cell receptor beta chains follows, all from one sample in a study of T cell changes during pregnancy in multiple sclerosis. Some clones are missing from TCRdb's copy, which holds only in-frame ones; the method was immunoSEQ multiplex PCR. The table records about 47,000 clones, roughly 92% of them present only once. The sequences come from peripheral blood, collected in the third trimester of pregnancy. Source of these receptors: a female donor with multiple sclerosis, enrolled in a pregnancy study. The CDR3 runs from the conserved cysteine through the conserved F or W. A D gene is named only where the DNA matches it firmly. Clone size is shown for a subset of rows, as once, few, many or a class of expanded clone.

size,D,V,J,CDR3,DNA
-,TRBD2,TRBV7-2,TRBJ2-5,CASSPRTSGSIPGTQYF,TGTGCCAGCAGCCCCCGGACTAGCGGGTCCATTCCCGGGACCCAGTACTTC
-,TRBD1,TRBV15,TRBJ2-7,CATSTLGQGENEQYF,TGTGCCACCAGCACCCTCGGACAGGGGGAGAACGAGCAGTACTTC
-,-,TRBV4-1,TRBJ2-7,CASSLSQSSYEQYF,TGCGCCAGCAGCCTCTCGCAGTCTTCCTACGAGCAGTACTTC
-,TRBD2,TRBV15,TRBJ2-1,CATSRDLLAGPSYNEQFF,TGTGCCACCAGCAGAGATTTACTAGCGGGCCCCTCCTACAATGAGCAGTTCTTC
-,-,TRBV7-6,TRBJ2-7,CASSLGRGPYEQYF,TGTGCCAGCAGCTTAGGCAGGGGCCCCTACGAGCAGTACTTC
-,-,TRBV7-2,TRBJ2-7,CASSLALGGAGYEQYF,TGTGCCAGCAGCTTAGCTCTAGGAGGGGCTGGGTACGAGCAGTACTTC
-,-,TRBV9,TRBJ2-1,CASSVARLVANEQFF,TGTGCCAGCAGCGTAGCTAGACTAGTTGCAAATGAGCAGTTCTTC
-,TRBD1,TRBV19,TRBJ1-2,CASSGTVNYGYTF,TGTGCCAGCTCCGGGACAGTCAACTATGGCTACACCTTC
-,TRBD1,TRBV6-6,TRBJ2-2,CASILMGQSNTGELFF,TGTGCCAGCATCTTGATGGGACAGTCAAACACCGGGGAGCTGTTTTTT
-,TRBD2,TRBV7-8,TRBJ2-1,CASSELAGMEEQFF,TGTGCCAGCAGCGAACTAGCGGGAATGGAAGAGCAGTTCTTC
-,-,TRBV6-6,TRBJ2-3,CASSPPGSDTQYF,TGTGCCAGCAGTCCCCCGGGTTCAGATACGCAGTATTTT
-,TRBD2,TRBV5-1,TRBJ2-1,CASSLGAGVLRNEQFF,TGCGCCAGCAGCTTGGGAGCGGGAGTTCTCAGGAATGAGCAGTTCTTC
-,-,TRBV7-8,TRBJ1-5,CASSLAGQNQPQHF,TGTGCCAGCAGCTTAGCGGGACAAAATCAGCCCCAGCATTTT
-,TRBD1,TRBV28,TRBJ2-6,CASSLWGQGGSGANVLTF,TGTGCCAGCAGTTTATGGGGACAGGGGGGCTCTGGGGCCAACGTCCTGACTTTC
-,TRBD1,TRBV2,TRBJ1-5,CASRLTGVDSNQPQHF,TGTGCCAGCAGACTTACAGGGGTCGATAGCAATCAGCCCCAGCATTTT
once,-,TRBV11-1,TRBJ1-2,CASSLGGYGYTF,TGTGCCAGCAGCTTAGGCGGTTATGGCTACACCTTC
-,TRBD2,TRBV7-6,TRBJ2-5,CASSLGYAGGPGRETQYF,TGTGCCAGCAGCTTAGGTTATGCGGGAGGGCCGGGGCGAGAGACCCAGTACTTC
-,TRBD2,TRBV7-2,TRBJ2-2,CASSPTSGRAAGELFF,TGTGCCAGCAGCCCGACGAGCGGGAGAGCGGCCGGGGAGCTGTTTTTT
-,TRBD1,TRBV6-5,TRBJ1-3,CASSPSGQGDNTIYF,TGTGCCAGCAGTCCCTCCGGACAGGGAGATAACACCATATATTTT
-,-,TRBV5-1,TRBJ2-7,CASSRTSNYEQYF,TGCGCCAGCAGCCGCACTAGCAACTACGAGCAGTACTTC
-,TRBD1,TRBV2,TRBJ1-1,CASRARGQTMNTEAFF,TGTGCCAGCAGAGCGAGGGGACAGACCATGAACACTGAAGCTTTCTTT
-,TRBD2,TRBV29-1,TRBJ2-7,CSVEKGTSGAYEQYF,TGCAGCGTTGAAAAAGGGACTAGCGGGGCCTACGAGCAGTACTTC
-,-,TRBV7-6,TRBJ2-7,CASSSAGHEQYF,TGTGCCAGCAGCTCCGCGGGGCACGAGCAGTACTTC
-,TRBD2,TRBV9,TRBJ2-7,CASSITATSGTYEQYF,TGTGCCAGCAGCATAACCGCGACTAGCGGAACCTACGAGCAGTACTTC
-,TRBD1,TRBV7-9,TRBJ1-2,CAGARDRANYGYTF,TGTGCCGGCGCCAGGGACAGAGCTAACTATGGCTACACCTTC
-,-,TRBV27,TRBJ2-7,CASHGGLHYEQYF,TGTGCCAGCCATGGAGGTTTGCACTACGAGCAGTACTTC
-,TRBD1,TRBV27,TRBJ2-7,CASSAPDRGRAREQYF,TGTGCCAGCAGTGCTCCGGACAGGGGACGGGCTAGGGAGCAGTACTTC
-,TRBD1,TRBV7-2,TRBJ1-1,CASSLDSGGRNEAFF,TGTGCCAGCAGCTTGGATTCAGGGGGGAGGAATGAAGCTTTCTTT
-,-,TRBV25-1,TRBJ1-2,CASSSLVQGGYTF,TGTGCCAGCAGTTCTTTAGTCCAGGGAGGCTACACCTTC
-,TRBD2,TRBV11-3,TRBJ2-1,CASSPGTSANEQFF,TGTGCCAGCAGCCCTGGGACTAGCGCCAATGAGCAGTTCTTC
-,TRBD1,TRBV11-2,TRBJ1-1,CASSLVARTGVNTEAFF,TGTGCCAGCAGCTTAGTGGCAAGGACAGGGGTGAACACTGAAGCTTTCTTT
-,TRBD2,TRBV5-8,TRBJ2-1,CASSLRLANGEQFF,TGTGCCAGCAGCTTGAGACTAGCGAACGGGGAGCAGTTCTTC
-,TRBD1,TRBV7-9,TRBJ2-5,CASSWGTGRPEETQYF,TGTGCCAGCAGCTGGGGGACAGGGCGCCCCGAAGAGACCCAGTACTTC
-,-,TRBV12-2,TRBJ1-1,CASRPTGALTEAFF,TGTGCAAGTCGCCCCACAGGGGCGTTAACTGAAGCTTTCTTT
-,TRBD1,TRBV7-2,TRBJ1-5,CASSSGTGINNQPQHF,TGTGCCAGCAGCTCCGGGACAGGGATAAACAATCAGCCCCAGCATTTT
-,-,TRBV28,TRBJ1-4,CASKSGRGNLGAKLFF,TGTGCCAGCAAATCGGGCAGGGGTAACCTTGGGGCTAAACTGTTTTTT
-,-,TRBV13,TRBJ1-1,CASSSPRLGSTEAFF,TGTGCCAGCAGCTCCCCCCGCCTGGGGAGCACTGAAGCTTTCTTT
few,TRBD1,TRBV5-5,TRBJ2-7,CASSLAGQGDEQYF,TGTGCCAGCAGCTTGGCGGGACAGGGCGACGAGCAGTACTTC